This TCR beta chain was sequenced during a study of T cell responses to AZD1222 COVID-19 vaccine. The CDR3 consists of 16 residues. The germline V gene has CDR1 LNHDA and CDR2 SQIVND (reference sequence). Trimming stripped 5 bases from V and 0 bases from J, with 14 bases between. Note on this clone: The target antigen is unknown.

Study-wide results and limits: CD4 TCRs associated with vaccination spanned spike, dominating at 160-218 and 743-854. Nearly half of spike-specific TCRs reportedly target unmutated variant regions.

Assay used: immunoSEQ multiplex PCR; TCRdb lists only in-frame clones, some missing. The repertoire consists of 140,000 to 150,000 clones, with roughly 91% occurring once and the leading ten covering approximately 2%. This chain connects TRBV19 to TRBJ1-3, with no clear D. This TCR came from an adult in good health. The sample consisted of peripheral blood, taken on day 0 of AZD1222 vaccination. The CDR3: CASSDNPGFSGNTIYF. The CDR3, as DNA: TGTGCCAGTAGTGACAACCCGGGGTTCTCTGGAAACACCATATATTTT.